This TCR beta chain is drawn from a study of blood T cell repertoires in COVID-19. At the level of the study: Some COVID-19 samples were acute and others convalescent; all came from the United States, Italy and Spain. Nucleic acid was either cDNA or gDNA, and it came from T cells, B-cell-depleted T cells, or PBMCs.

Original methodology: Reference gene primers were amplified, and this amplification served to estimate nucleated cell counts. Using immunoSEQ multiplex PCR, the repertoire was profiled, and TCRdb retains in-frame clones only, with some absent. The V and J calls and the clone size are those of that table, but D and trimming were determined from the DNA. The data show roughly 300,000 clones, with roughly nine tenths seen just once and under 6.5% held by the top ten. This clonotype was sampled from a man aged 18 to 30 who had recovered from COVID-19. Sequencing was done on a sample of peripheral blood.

The CDR3 region has the DNA TGCGCCAGCAGCCACCGAGCGGGGGACAATGAGCAGTTCTTC. It encodes CASSHRAGDNEQFF. V gene TRBV4-1 combines with J gene TRBJ2-1, with 8 bases matching TRBD2. CDR1 MGHRA and CDR2 YSYEKL come from the germline V gene. The V segment lost 3 bases and the J segment 5 bases; nucleotides outside the gene matches: 3. There are 14 residues in the CDR3.